These T cell receptor beta chains were read from a single sample in a study of T-cell memory formation after mild COVID-19. MiXCR was run by TCRdb on the 5' RACE reads, yielding one entry per CDR3 protein. The sample consists of 40,000 to 55,000 distinct CDR3 sequences, less than 7.5% of them appearing once. Material for sequencing was PBMCs or a T cell subset sorted from them (not recorded which). These TCRs come from a man between 18 and 35 years old who had mild COVID-19 (a few samples of this study predate the infection). Cell type and time point are not known. Each CDR3 is given with its conserved first and last residue. Fields, in order: V gene, J gene, CDR3 length, CDR3 protein.

TRBV6-2/TRBV6-3	TRBJ2-1	13	CASSGQLYNEQFF
TRBV10-3	TRBJ2-1	12	CATGQGGNEQFF
TRBV5-1	TRBJ1-3	17	CASSLGLDRYSGNTIYF
TRBV7-2	TRBJ2-3	15	CASSFYRGSADTQYF
TRBV7-2	TRBJ2-3	13	CASSPQVTDTQYF
TRBV4-3	TRBJ1-1	18	CASSQDGPTFDGDTEAFF
TRBV7-2	TRBJ1-2	13	CASSPDRGQGYTF
TRBV7-6	TRBJ2-3	16	CASSLTLPGGTDTQYF
TRBV7-2	TRBJ2-6	16	CASSTQPGPGANVLTF
TRBV27	TRBJ2-2	16	CASSLSRQGYAGELFF
TRBV6-5	TRBJ2-7	13	CASGDRVKYEQYF
TRBV10-2	TRBJ2-5	13	CASKVGGAETQYF
TRBV6-1	TRBJ2-5	15	CASSGSGGLQETQYF
TRBV28	TRBJ1-5	15	CASSSRRYQDQPQHF
TRBV12-3/TRBV12-4	TRBJ2-2	13	CASSTRGSGELFF
TRBV20-1	TRBJ2-1	12	CSASRDSNEQFF
TRBV2	TRBJ2-2	14	CASTEGGYTGELFF
TRBV7-2	TRBJ2-5	17	CASSLGARGATQETQYF
TRBV12-3/TRBV12-4	TRBJ1-4	14	CASTRTGANEKLFF
TRBV12-3/TRBV12-4	TRBJ2-3	15	CASTLATSAADTQYF
TRBV20-1	TRBJ2-3	14	CSAPDRETTDTQYF
TRBV6-5	TRBJ2-1	14	CATSLGGVDNEQFF
TRBV12-3/TRBV12-4	TRBJ1-1	13	CASSLIRGTGAFF
TRBV24-1	TRBJ2-1	13	CATSRTAGGEQFF
TRBV12-3/TRBV12-4	TRBJ2-1	15	CASSLGRSSYNEQFF
TRBV5-6	TRBJ1-5	13	CASSRSGVWVQHF
TRBV5-1	TRBJ1-2	14	CASSLVTGGHGYTF
TRBV3-1	TRBJ2-1	12	CASSSVGDEQFF
TRBV28	TRBJ1-2	11	CASSYRDIYTF
TRBV29-1	TRBJ2-5	13	CSVEEWIGETQYF
TRBV5-1	TRBJ2-2	14	CASSASLAAGELFF
TRBV3-1	TRBJ2-4	17	CASSSNDGGAAKNIQYF
TRBV2	TRBJ1-1	14	CASSERVQNTEAFF
TRBV5-1	TRBJ2-7	13	CASSPHGFYEQYF
TRBV10-3	TRBJ2-1	16	CATQFRGGEGDNEQFF
TRBV7-2	TRBJ1-1	12	CASSPTGVEAFF
TRBV7-8	TRBJ2-1	15	CASSSTSGGYNEQFF
TRBV5-6	TRBJ2-1	13	CASSLLGLNEQFF
TRBV27	TRBJ2-3	14	CASSLRLPTDTQYF
TRBV7-2	TRBJ1-5	14	CASSPRGSNQPQHF
TRBV15	TRBJ2-5	14	CATSRDADQETQYF
TRBV24-1	TRBJ2-5	15	CATSDLSGGGETQYF
TRBV7-2	TRBJ2-1	12	CASSSSSNEQFF
TRBV5-1	TRBJ2-7	14	CASSLRGPRDEQYF
TRBV20-1	TRBJ2-7	13	CSADGPQPYEQYF
TRBV30	TRBJ2-1	14	CAWSPLAGANEQFF
TRBV12-3/TRBV12-4	TRBJ1-1	16	CASSLEGGHRNTEAFF
TRBV15	TRBJ2-5	15	CATSRDHWGQETQYF
TRBV11-2	TRBJ2-7	13	CASSIGRSYEQYF
TRBV15	TRBJ2-7	15	CATSRDLRQGNEQYF
TRBV7-9	TRBJ2-3	12	CASSWEGYTQYF
TRBV2	TRBJ2-5	14	CASGPTGRTGTQYF
TRBV12-3/TRBV12-4	TRBJ2-2	15	CASSPRGRNTGELFF
TRBV4-3	TRBJ2-3	16	CASSHLGQGVTDTQYF
TRBV12-3/TRBV12-4	TRBJ2-3	14	CASSLGLGFDTQYF
TRBV6-2/TRBV6-3	TRBJ2-2	14	CASREPQGAGELFF
TRBV4-1	TRBJ2-5	15	CASSRTGSYQETQYF
TRBV6-6	TRBJ2-5	13	CASTRGAVETQYF
TRBV4-2	TRBJ1-1	12	CASSDRGGEAFF
TRBV20-1	TRBJ2-1	12	CSPAPLGDEQFF